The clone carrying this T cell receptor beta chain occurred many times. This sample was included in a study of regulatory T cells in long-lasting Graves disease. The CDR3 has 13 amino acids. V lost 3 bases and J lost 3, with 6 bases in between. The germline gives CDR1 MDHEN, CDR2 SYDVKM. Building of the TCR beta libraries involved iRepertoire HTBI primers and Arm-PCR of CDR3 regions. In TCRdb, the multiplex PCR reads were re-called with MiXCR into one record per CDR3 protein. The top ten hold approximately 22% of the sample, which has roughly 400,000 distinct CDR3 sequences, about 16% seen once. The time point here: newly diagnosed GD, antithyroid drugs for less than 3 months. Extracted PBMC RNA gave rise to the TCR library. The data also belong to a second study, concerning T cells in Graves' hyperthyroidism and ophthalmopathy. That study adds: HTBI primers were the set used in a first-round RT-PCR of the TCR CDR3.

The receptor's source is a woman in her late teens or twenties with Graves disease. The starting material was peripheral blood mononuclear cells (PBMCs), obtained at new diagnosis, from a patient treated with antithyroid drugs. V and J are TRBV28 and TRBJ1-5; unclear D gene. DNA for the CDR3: TGTGCCAGCAGTTTCCAGGTCAATCAGCCCCAGCATTTT. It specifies CASSFQVNQPQHF.